The 28 T cell receptor beta chains presented below share a single source sample, sequenced in a study of cytomegalovirus exposure and HLA in healthy donors. Only in-frame clones appear in the TCRdb table, and some are missing; sequencing was by immunoSEQ multiplex PCR. The sample contains some 70,000 clones, approximately 90% of which appear only once. The sample consisted of PBMCs. Receptors were obtained from a woman under 30 in good health and CMV-seronegative.

V gene TRBV10-3 combines with J gene TRBJ2-2; TRBD1 matches at 8 bases. With 5 bases clipped from V and 7 bases from J, the junction kept 9 bases outside the gene matches. The CDR3 sequence is 15 residues long. Germline CDR1 and CDR2: ENHRY and SYGVKD. For the CDR3, the DNA is TGTGCCATCAGTTTTACAGGGGGGATTAACGGGGAGCTGTTTTTT. The encoded protein is CAISFTGGINGELFF.

The CDR3 sequence is CASRPAGLAYGYTF. In nucleotides, the CDR3 is TGTGCCAGCAGGCCCGCAGGGTTGGCCTATGGCTACACCTTC. The chain recombines TRBV6-1 with TRBJ1-2; TRBD1 might be the D (5 bases). This CDR3 contains 14 residues. V was pared by 6 bases and J by 4 bases, with 15 bases between. Per the germline V gene, CDR1 is MNHNS and CDR2 is SASEGT.

The chain employs TRBV6-1 and TRBJ1-4; 8 nucleotides match TRBD1. Germline V gives CDR1 MNHNS, CDR2 SASEGT. V lost 6 bases and J lost 6; bases outside the gene matches: 6. This CDR3 spans 14 amino acids. The DNA for the CDR3 is TGTGCCAGCAGGGTAGGACAGGGATATGAAAAACTGTTTTTT. It specifies CASRVGQGYEKLFF.

This clone was picked up one time. The chain recombines TRBV27 with TRBJ1-1; 7 positions agree with TRBD1. This CDR3 region has 14 residues. Germline CDR1 MNHEY, CDR2 SMNVEV (reference sequence). Unmatched junction bases numbered 6, after V lost 2 bases and J lost 6 bases. CDR3 region: CASSLRGLMAEAFF. The CDR3 bases are TGTGCCAGCAGTTTAAGGGGGCTAATGGCTGAAGCTTTCTTT.

The chain combines TRBV6-1 with TRBJ2-3; D is perhaps TRBD2 (7 bases). The CDR3 runs 19 residues. Between the trimmed V and J ends, which lost 2 bases and 0 bases, there was a span of 21 bases. Germline CDR1 MNHNS, CDR2 SASEGT. In DNA form, the CDR3 reads TGTGCCAGCAGTGAAATGGGGGGGCCGATACTTACTAGCACAGATACGCAGTATTTT. Translating it yields CASSEMGGPILTSTDTQYF.

The V gene is TRBV6-1, the J gene TRBJ1-1, with 9 bases identical to TRBD1. The CDR3 length is 14 residues. Germline CDR1 and CDR2: MNHNS and SASEGT. The V gene end was trimmed by 2 bases and the J gene end by 10 bases; junction bases not matched to a gene: 8. CDR3 region: CASSESGQGVAAFF. The CDR3 nucleotides are TGTGCCAGCAGTGAATCGGGACAGGGAGTGGCAGCTTTCTTT.

V is TRBV30 and J is TRBJ2-5; D unclear. Per the germline V gene, CDR1 is GTSNPN and CDR2 is SVGIG (reference sequence). V gave up 2 bases and J gave up 4 bases, with 8 bases separating them. This CDR3 is 12 amino acids long. The CDR3 coding sequence is TGTGCCTGGAGTCCTAGGTCAGAGACCCAGTACTTC. As protein: CAWSPRSETQYF.

This clone was seen just once. DNA for the CDR3: TGTGCCAGCTCACCATACGGACAGGGGAAAAGAGAGACCCAGTACTTC. Translation gives CASSPYGQGKRETQYF. The J gene is TRBJ2-5, the V gene TRBV18; 9 nucleotides line up with TRBD1. Germline V gives CDR1 KGHSH, CDR2 LQKENI. CDR3 length: 16 residues. V was clipped by 2 bases and J by 4 bases; unmatched bases: 8.

This clone has only one observation. The V and J genes are TRBV19 and TRBJ2-7, with 8 bases identical to TRBD2. This CDR3 is built from 13 residues. The V gene end was trimmed by 5 bases and the J gene end by 7 bases; junction bases not matched to a gene: 7. The germline V gene has CDR1 LNHDA and CDR2 SQIVND (reference sequence). The CDR3 DNA is TGTGCCAGTAGTCCCCGGACTAGCTGGGAGCAGTACTTC. Its protein product is CASSPRTSWEQYF.

The V and J genes are TRBV7-3 and TRBJ2-1; 7 bases align to TRBD1. Germline CDR1 is SGHTA and CDR2 is FQGTGA. CDR3 length: 15 residues. V gave up 5 bases and J gave up 5 bases; unmatched junction bases: 9. CDR3 loop: CASSPRDRSNNEQFF. The CDR3 DNA reads TGTGCCAGCAGCCCCCGGGACAGAAGTAACAATGAGCAGTTCTTC.

This chain connects TRBV25-1 to TRBJ2-3; 13 bases are a match to TRBD2. Trimming removed 3 bases from V and 4 bases from J; junction bases left unmatched: 4. The CDR3 has 16 residues. Germline CDR1 reads MGHDK; CDR2 reads SYGVNS. The CDR3 DNA reads TGTGCCAGCAGTGACAATGGACTAGCGGGAGCAGATACGCAGTATTTT. This encodes CASSDNGLAGADTQYF.

The chain carries TRBV27 and TRBJ2-7; 10 bases are a match to TRBD1. The CDR3 is 13 amino acids. J gave up 3 bases and V 6 bases, and 2 bases lay outside the gene matches. CDR1 MNHEY and CDR2 SMNVEV come from the germline V gene (reference sequence). The DNA for the CDR3 is TGTGCCAGCAGAGGGGACAGGGGCTACGAGCAGTACTTC. It is translated as CASRGDRGYEQYF.

V gene TRBV6-6 combines with J gene TRBJ2-3, with 8 bases aligning to TRBD2. CDR1 and CDR2 (germline): MNHNY, SVGAGI (reference sequence). The junction had 4 bases not matched to a gene; V was cut back by 7 bases and J by 1 base. CDR3 length equals 14 residues. CDR3 region: CASNGREGTDTQYF. In nucleotides, the CDR3 is TGTGCCAGCAATGGGCGGGAGGGCACAGATACGCAGTATTTT.

This clone is a singleton in its sample. The genes are TRBV18 and TRBJ1-1; the D is unclear. V was clipped by 3 bases and J by 7 bases, with 12 bases between them. Germline V lookup: CDR1 KGHSH, CDR2 LQKENI. The length of the CDR3 is 13 residues. CDR3 bases: TGTGCCAGCTCACCGAAAGGCGAGGGTGAAGCTTTCTTT. The encoded protein is CASSPKGEGEAFF.

This clone appeared a few times. The V gene is TRBV4-1, the J gene TRBJ1-5; D gene uncertain. Germline values: CDR1 MGHRA, CDR2 YSYEKL. This CDR3 comprises 16 residues. Trimming left V 1 base short and J 2 bases short, with 12 bases between. The CDR3 nucleotides are TGCGCCAGCAGCCAAGTGTCAACTGGAGGCAATCAGCCCCAGCATTTT. Residues: CASSQVSTGGNQPQHF.

The rearrangement links TRBV19 to TRBJ2-2; TRBD2 is a possible D gene (5 bases). The length of the CDR3 is 15 residues. CDR1 and CDR2 (germline): LNHDA, SQIVND (reference sequence). V lost 7 bases to trimming and J lost 4 bases, with 16 bases between them. CDR3 region: CASTRGKEGTGELFF. As DNA, the CDR3 is TGTGCCAGTACAAGAGGGAAGGAAGGCACCGGGGAGCTGTTTTTT.

The V gene is TRBV27, the J gene TRBJ1-5, with TRBD1 matching over 7 bases. Germline lookup yields CDR1 MNHEY and CDR2 SMNVEV (reference sequence). V gave up 2 bases and J gave up 16 bases; unmatched junction bases: 8. The CDR3 sequence is 12 residues long. CDR3 sequence (DNA): TGTGCCAGCAGTTTAACGACAGGGTTCCTCCATTTT. Translating it yields CASSLTTGFLHF.

This chain connects TRBV18 to TRBJ2-7; 14 bases are shared with TRBD2. Losses at the gene ends were 3 bases for V and 1 base for J; bases not matched to a gene: 2. Looked up from germline, CDR1 is KGHSH and CDR2 is LQKENI. The CDR3 runs to 16 residues. Here the CDR3 DNA reads TGTGCCAGCTCACCGGGACTAGCGGGAGTATCCTACGAGCAGTACTTC. It encodes CASSPGLAGVSYEQYF.

V and J are TRBV5-4 and TRBJ2-3; perhaps TRBD2 as D (5 bases). V lost 0 bases and J lost 4, with 9 bases in between. The germline V gene encodes CDR1 SGHNT and CDR2 YYREEE (reference sequence). The CDR3 extends over 14 amino acids. The CDR3 region is CASSLALAPDTQYF. CDR3 coding DNA: TGTGCCAGCAGCTTGGCTCTAGCCCCAGATACGCAGTATTTT.

This chain links TRBV18 with TRBJ2-5; TRBD2 might be the D (5 bases). Trimming removed 3 bases from V and 3 bases from J, with 8 bases in between. The CDR3 runs to 13 residues. Germline CDR1 KGHSH, CDR2 LQKENI. Here the CDR3 DNA reads TGTGCCAGCTCACCGGTCGGGGAAGAGACCCAGTACTTC. Its protein is CASSPVGEETQYF.

The J gene is TRBJ2-1, the V gene TRBV5-1; 15 bases line up with TRBD2. CDR1 is SGHRS, CDR2 YFSETQ, per germline. V lost 2 bases to trimming and J lost 10 bases; unmatched junction nucleotides: 4. The CDR3 is 15 residues long. The CDR3: CASSLRTSGRDEQFF. The DNA for the CDR3 is TGCGCCAGCAGCTTAAGGACTAGCGGGAGGGACGAGCAGTTCTTC.

The genes are TRBV28 and TRBJ2-7, with D tentatively TRBD1 (5 bases). Germline CDR1 MDHEN, CDR2 SYDVKM. CDR3 length equals 14 residues. V lost 7 bases, J lost 4 bases, and 17 bases lay in between. DNA for the CDR3: TGTGCCAGCACATTGGACATAAGGGCGTACGAGCAGTACTTC. This translates into CASTLDIRAYEQYF.

The chain uses TRBV6-5 and TRBJ2-7; 8 bases match TRBD2. Germline V gives CDR1 MNHEY, CDR2 SVGAGI. The CDR3 covers 14 residues. The ends lost 6 bases at V and 4 bases at J; junction bases unmatched: 8. The CDR3 nucleotides are TGTGCCAGCAGCCTCAGCGGGAGCGGGTACGAGCAGTACTTC. Translating it yields CASSLSGSGYEQYF.

This clone was observed a few times. The gene calls are TRBV27 and TRBJ1-6; TRBD1 matches at 11 bases. The CDR3 runs to 18 residues. Trimming cost V 5 bases and J 2 bases; bases outside gene matches: 8. CDR1 MNHEY and CDR2 SMNVEV come from the germline V gene (reference sequence). The CDR3 DNA sequence: TGTGCCAGCAGTCCGGAGGGGGGACAGGGGGCCTATAATTCACCCCTCCACTTT. Translating it yields CASSPEGGQGAYNSPLHF.

The rearrangement joins TRBV5-1 to TRBJ2-7; the match to TRBD1 covers 7 bases. V lost 5 bases and J lost 5; bases outside the gene matches: 10. Germline lookup yields CDR1 SGHRS and CDR2 YFSETQ. The length of the CDR3 is 14 residues. The DNA for the CDR3 is TGCGCCAGCAGGAGACAGGGAGATATCGACGAGCAGTACTTC. As protein: CASRRQGDIDEQYF. The whole variable domain, filled in from reference TRBV5-1 and TRBJ2-7, reads KAGVTQTPRYLIKTRGQQVTLSCSPISGHRSVSWYQQTPGQGLQFLFEYFSETQRNKGNFPGRFSGRQFSNSRSEMNVSTLELGDSALYLCASRRQGDIDEQYFGPGTRLTVT.

This chain links TRBV11-3 with TRBJ2-2, with D possibly matching TRBD2 (5 bases). The germline V and J ends were trimmed by 3 bases and 4 bases, with 9 bases remaining between them. This CDR3 has 14 residues. Germline CDR1 reads SGHNT; CDR2 reads YENEEA. The CDR3 protein is CASSFRRGTGELFF. The CDR3 nucleotides are TGTGCCAGCAGCTTCCGTCGGGGCACCGGGGAGCTGTTTTTT. The variable domain in full, completed from reference TRBV11-3 and TRBJ2-2, reads EAGVVQSPRYKIIEKKQPVAFWCNPISGHNTLYWYLQNLGQGPELLIRYENEEAVDDSQLPKDRFSAERLKGVDSTLKIQPAELGDSAVYLCASSFRRGTGELFFGEGSRLTVL.

This clone was seen once. J is TRBJ1-2 and V is TRBV5-1, with TRBD1 identical over 8 bases. Trimming at V came to 2 bases and at J to 7 bases, leaving 13 bases not matched to a gene. The CDR3 is made up of 16 amino acids. Germline-derived CDR1 and CDR2 are SGHRS and YFSETQ. CDR3 amino acids: CASSLNGQGASGGYTF. The CDR3 region has the DNA TGCGCCAGCAGCTTAAATGGGCAGGGGGCCTCAGGTGGCTACACCTTC.

This rearrangement joins TRBV19 to TRBJ1-2; D possibly corresponds to TRBD1 (5 bases). The CDR3 contains 14 residues. The germline CDR1 and CDR2 sequences are LNHDA and SQIVND (reference sequence). V gave up 5 bases and J gave up 4 bases, with 14 bases separating them. The CDR3, as DNA: TGTGCCAGTAGTCTCAGGGAACAACTCTATGGCTACACCTTC. Translating gives CASSLREQLYGYTF.